The source of this T cell receptor (beta chain) is a study of blood T cells in healthy people across ages (dated by TCRdb to between 2014 and 2017). With regard to the full study: In model experiments, roughly one uniquely barcoded TCR beta cDNA molecule per two T cells was captured by template switching. Age-related changes in TCR beta repertoire diversity were measured in the study by deep sequencing normalized with unique cDNA molecular identifiers. Donors were grouped into four age groups: young (average about 15 years), middle-aged (about 38), aged (approximately 58) and long-lived (about 82). To avoid experimental bias, donors of different ages were spread randomly across the sequencing lanes. For two donors (one aged 18 to 30 and one aged 80 or older), the study analyzed two additional independent replicas of 1 million unique cDNA reads from the same blood draw.

Systemically healthy Caucasian individuals from Russia, some 40 in total and aged about 6 to 95 years, were included as donors. Ten milliliters of peripheral blood were drawn from each donor into EDTA-treated Vacutainer tubes. Ficoll-Paque density-gradient centrifugation was used to isolate PBMCs, with at least 7 million per sample. Trizol reagent was used to extract total RNA from the PBMCs, yielding at least 6 micrograms per sample. For every donor, an aliquot of PBMCs went through flow cytometry to measure the percentages of naive CD45RAhigh/CD27high T cells. The investigation overall reported the following: As age increased, observed TCR beta diversity per million T cells dropped in a roughly linear way, and a significant reduction was already evident by age approximately 40. The percentage of naive T cells measured by flow cytometry correlated strongly with observed TCR beta diversity. Conclusive comparison of naive and antigen-experienced compartments was prevented by the profiling of bulk unsorted PBMCs. The long-lived group showed more naive CD4+ T cells, fewer expanded clones and increased TCR diversity than the aged group, suggesting age selection. Donor CMV infection status was unknown, potentially confounding age-related changes in expanded clonotypes. Total diversity estimates from one million sequenced T cells were considered lower bounds and underestimates.

This clonotype appeared a few times. Its antigen has not been determined. Base-call qualities are not available, and no considerably larger clone is one nucleotide away. Ends trimmed: V by 3 bases, J by 5 bases; bases unmatched to a gene: 4. The CDR3, from cysteine to phenylalanine, totals 13 residues. Only the CDR3 DNA stays, 39 bases, in frame from base 1. In the germline V gene, CDR1 corresponds to SQVTM and CDR2 to ANQGSEA. Libraries were constructed by 5' RACE. The reads were generated on an Illumina HiSeq 2500. A second PCR of about 6 to 12 cycles was run with a J-beta primer mix and a sample-barcoded 5' primer. A template-switch 5' adaptor carrying 12 random nucleotides introduced a unique molecular identifier onto each TCR beta cDNA molecule. Each sample yielded at least 2.5 million CDR3-containing paired-end reads. The Mint cDNA synthesis kit, primed by a TRBC-specific oligonucleotide, was used to synthesize first-strand cDNA from all RNA. Following uracil-DNA glycosylase treatment, all cDNA underwent a first 18-cycle PCR with the universal primers M1SS and BC2_uni_R. The study's own analysis went as follows. For normalization, 1 million high-quality reads, each with a distinct molecular identifier, were randomly selected from each sample. Instead of being binned into consensus sequences, reads with shared molecular identifiers were discarded. MiTCR, run with a Q25 quality threshold and the strictest error-elimination algorithm, handled CDR3 identification, clonotype clustering and error correction. Lower-bound total TCR beta diversity was estimated with a nonparametric unseen species model using Euler transformation. TCRdb trimmed public reads at Q25 via fastp, called clones via MiXCR and kept in-frame beta chains. One record per CDR3 amino acid sequence lists the most common genes and DNA. In this record, the V and J calls reflect TCRdb's handling and not the investigators' own analysis. The sample table records fewer than 700,000 distinct CDR3 sequences; roughly 43% of these occur just once. Around 30% of the sample goes to the ten largest clones.

The sequence links TRBV29-1 to TRBJ2-5; 9 central nucleotides agree with TRBD2. Sequenced input: blood. This clonotype originated in a man older than 75 in good health. Here is the DNA: TGCAGCGTTGATGAGGCGGGGGGGGAGACCCAGTACTTC. Translated, this gives CSVDEAGGETQYF.